This record covers a single T cell receptor (beta chain). The sample belongs to a study of blood T cells in healthy people across ages. PCR was performed a second time for about 6 to 12 cycles using a sample-barcoded 5' primer and a J-beta primer mix. TCRdb fed the 5' RACE reads into MiXCR, producing one record per CDR3 protein. The sample lists over a million distinct CDR3 sequences, roughly 24% seen once, with less than 0.75% in the top ten. This sample also appeared in a second study, on T cells of mothers and their children. From that second work: With unrelated pairs as the comparison, related mother-child pairs had a slightly higher overlap that was not significant.

Sample: blood. The clonotype was recovered from a girl aged 2 to 9 in good health.

CDR3 amino acids: CSASVTGIQETQYF. The CDR3 DNA sequence: TGCAGTGCTAGCGTGACAGGGATACAAGAGACCCAGTACTTC. The chain has TRBV20-1 and TRBJ2-5, with TRBD1 identical over 7 bases. This CDR3 comprises 14 residues. Trimming at V came to 3 bases and at J to 2 bases, leaving 6 bases not matched to a gene. Germline V lookup: CDR1 DFQATT, CDR2 SNEGSKA (reference sequence).